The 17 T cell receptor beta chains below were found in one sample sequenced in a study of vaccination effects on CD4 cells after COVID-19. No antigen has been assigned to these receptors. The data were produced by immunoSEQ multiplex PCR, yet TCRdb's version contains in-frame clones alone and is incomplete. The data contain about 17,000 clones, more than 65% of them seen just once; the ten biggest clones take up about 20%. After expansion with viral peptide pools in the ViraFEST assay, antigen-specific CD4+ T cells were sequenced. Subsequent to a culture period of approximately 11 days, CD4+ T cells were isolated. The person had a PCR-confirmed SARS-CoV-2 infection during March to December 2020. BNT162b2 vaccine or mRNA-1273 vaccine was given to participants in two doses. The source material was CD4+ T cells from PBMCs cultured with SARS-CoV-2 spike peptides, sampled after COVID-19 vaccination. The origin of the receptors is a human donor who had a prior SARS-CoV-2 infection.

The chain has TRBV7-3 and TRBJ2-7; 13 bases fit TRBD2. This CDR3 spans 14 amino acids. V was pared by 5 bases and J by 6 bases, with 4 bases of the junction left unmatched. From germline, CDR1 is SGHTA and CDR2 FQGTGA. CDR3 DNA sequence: TGTGCCAGCAGCCCAGGACTAGCGGGAGCCGAGCAGTACTTC. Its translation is CASSPGLAGAEQYF.

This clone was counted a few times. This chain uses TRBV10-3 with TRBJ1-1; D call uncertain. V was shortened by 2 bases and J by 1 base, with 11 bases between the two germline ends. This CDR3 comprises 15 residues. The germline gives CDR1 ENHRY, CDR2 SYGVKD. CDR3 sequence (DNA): TGTGCCATCAGTGAGCTCGAGGGCACGAACACTGAAGCTTTCTTT. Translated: CAISELEGTNTEAFF.

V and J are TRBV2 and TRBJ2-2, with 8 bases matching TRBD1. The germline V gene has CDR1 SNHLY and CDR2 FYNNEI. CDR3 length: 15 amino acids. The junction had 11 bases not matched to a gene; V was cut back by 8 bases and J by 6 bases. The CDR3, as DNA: TGTGCCAGCGTATCGGGGCCAGGGGGCGCCGGGGAGCTGTTTTTT. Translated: CASVSGPGGAGELFF.

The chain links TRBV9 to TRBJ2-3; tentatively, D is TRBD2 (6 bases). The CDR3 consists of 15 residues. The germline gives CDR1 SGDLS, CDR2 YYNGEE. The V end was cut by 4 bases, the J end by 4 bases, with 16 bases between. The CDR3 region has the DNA TGTGCCAGCAGCACCCCCACCTGGGGGGCAGATACGCAGTATTTT. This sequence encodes CASSTPTWGADTQYF.

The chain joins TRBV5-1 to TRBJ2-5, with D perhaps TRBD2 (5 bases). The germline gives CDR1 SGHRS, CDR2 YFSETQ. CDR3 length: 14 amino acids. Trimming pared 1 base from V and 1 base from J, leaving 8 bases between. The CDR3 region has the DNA TGCGCCAGCAGCTTGATAGCGCTCCAAGAGACCCAGTACTTC. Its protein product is CASSLIALQETQYF.

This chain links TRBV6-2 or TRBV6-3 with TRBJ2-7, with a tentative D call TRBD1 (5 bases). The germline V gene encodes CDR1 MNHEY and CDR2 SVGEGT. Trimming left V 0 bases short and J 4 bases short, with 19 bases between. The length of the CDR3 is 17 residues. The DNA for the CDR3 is TGTGCCAGCAGTTACTCAGGGGCCGCCCGAGCCGTTTACGAGCAGTACTTC. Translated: CASSYSGAARAVYEQYF.

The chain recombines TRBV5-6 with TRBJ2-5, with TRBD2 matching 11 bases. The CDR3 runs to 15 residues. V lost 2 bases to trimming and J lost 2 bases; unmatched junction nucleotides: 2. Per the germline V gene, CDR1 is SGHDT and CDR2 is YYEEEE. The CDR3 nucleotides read TGTGCCAGCAGCTTTGGACTAGCGGGTCAAGAGACCCAGTACTTC. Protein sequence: CASSFGLAGQETQYF. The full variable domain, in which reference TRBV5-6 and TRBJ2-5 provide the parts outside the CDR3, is DAGVTQSPTHLIKTRGQQVTLRCSPKSGHDTVSWYQQALGQGPQFIFQYYEEEERQRGNFPDRFSGHQFPNYSSELNVNALLLGDSALYLCASSFGLAGQETQYFGPGTRLLVL.

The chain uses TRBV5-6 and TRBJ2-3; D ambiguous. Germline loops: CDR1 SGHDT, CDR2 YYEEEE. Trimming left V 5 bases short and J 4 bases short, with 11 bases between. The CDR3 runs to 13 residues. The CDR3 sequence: CASRIVGSDTQYF. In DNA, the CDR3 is TGTGCCAGCAGAATCGTGGGTTCAGATACGCAGTATTTT.

In nucleotides, the CDR3 is TGCGCCAGCAGCTTGGGACACAGAACAGATACGCAGTATTTT. Translated: CASSLGHRTDTQYF. This chain connects TRBV5-1 to TRBJ2-3; no clear D gene. The length of the CDR3 is 14 residues. Germline V gene sequence: CDR1 SGHRS, CDR2 YFSETQ. V was shortened by 0 bases and J by 3 bases, with 8 bases between the two germline ends.

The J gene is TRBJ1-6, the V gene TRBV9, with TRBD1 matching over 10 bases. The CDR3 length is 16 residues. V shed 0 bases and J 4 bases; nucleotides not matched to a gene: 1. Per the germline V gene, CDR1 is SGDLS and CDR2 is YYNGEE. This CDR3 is CASSVGTGGYNSPLHF. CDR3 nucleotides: TGTGCCAGCAGCGTAGGGACAGGGGGATATAATTCACCCCTCCACTTT.

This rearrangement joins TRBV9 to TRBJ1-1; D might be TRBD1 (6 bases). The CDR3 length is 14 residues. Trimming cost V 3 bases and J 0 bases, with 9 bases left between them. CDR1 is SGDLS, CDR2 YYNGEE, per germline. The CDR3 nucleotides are TGTGCCAGCAGCGACGGACAGCTGAACACTGAAGCTTTCTTT. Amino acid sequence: CASSDGQLNTEAFF.

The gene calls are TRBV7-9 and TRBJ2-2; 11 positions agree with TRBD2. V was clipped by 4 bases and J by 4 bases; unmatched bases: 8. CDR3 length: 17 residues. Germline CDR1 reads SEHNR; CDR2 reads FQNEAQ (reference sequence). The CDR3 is CASSSLSGRVRTGELFF. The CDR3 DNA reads TGTGCCAGCAGCTCCCTTAGCGGGAGGGTGCGCACCGGGGAGCTGTTTTTT.

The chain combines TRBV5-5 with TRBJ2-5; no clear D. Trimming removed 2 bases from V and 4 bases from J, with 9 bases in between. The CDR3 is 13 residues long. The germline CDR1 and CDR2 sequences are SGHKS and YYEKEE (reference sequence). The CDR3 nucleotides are TGTGCCAGCAGCTTCAGCCCCGGAGAGACCCAGTACTTC. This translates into CASSFSPGETQYF. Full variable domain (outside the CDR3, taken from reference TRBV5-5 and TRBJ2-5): DAGVTQSPTHLIKTRGQQVTLRCSPISGHKSVSWYQQVLGQGPQFIFQYYEKEERGRGNFPDRFSARQFPNYSSELNVNALLLGDSALYLCASSFSPGETQYFGPGTRLLVL.

The CDR3 sequence: CASSPQGTSDNSEQFF. The CDR3 DNA sequence: TGTGCCAGCAGCCCTCAAGGTACTAGCGATAATAGTGAGCAGTTCTTC. This sequence joins TRBV7-3 and TRBJ2-1, with 7 bases aligning to TRBD2. Germline V CDR1 and CDR2: SGHTA, FQGTGA. The CDR3 extends over 16 amino acids. The V and J ends lost 5 bases and 9 bases, in that order; junction bases with no gene match: 16.

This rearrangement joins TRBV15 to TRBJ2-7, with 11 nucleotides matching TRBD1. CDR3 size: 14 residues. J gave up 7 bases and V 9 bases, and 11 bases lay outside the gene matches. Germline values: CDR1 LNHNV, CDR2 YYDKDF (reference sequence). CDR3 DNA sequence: TGTGCCACAGAGAGAGGACAGGGGGCTGGGGAGCAGTACTTC. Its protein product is CATERGQGAGEQYF.

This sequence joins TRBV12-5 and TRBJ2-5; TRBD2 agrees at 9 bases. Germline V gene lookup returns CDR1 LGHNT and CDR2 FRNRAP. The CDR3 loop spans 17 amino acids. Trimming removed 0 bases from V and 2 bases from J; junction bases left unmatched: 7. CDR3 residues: CASGLVSAGGQQETQYF. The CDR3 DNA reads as TGTGCTAGTGGTTTGGTATCAGCGGGGGGACAACAAGAGACCCAGTACTTC.

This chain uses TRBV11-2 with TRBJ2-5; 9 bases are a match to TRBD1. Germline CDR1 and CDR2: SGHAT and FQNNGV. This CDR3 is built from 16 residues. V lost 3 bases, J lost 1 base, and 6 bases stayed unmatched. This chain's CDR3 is CASSFRRGQGQETQYF. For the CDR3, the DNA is TGTGCCAGCAGCTTCCGTAGGGGACAGGGCCAAGAGACCCAGTACTTC.